The 9 T cell receptor beta chains reported below all come from one sample, sequenced in a study of cytomegalovirus exposure and HLA in healthy donors. Use of 60 Vbeta and 13 Jbeta primers characterized the PCR. Method: immunoSEQ multiplex PCR; TCRdb's copy keeps in-frame clones and lacks some. The data show approximately 120,000 clones, around 75% seen once. The sequenced sample consisted of PBMCs. These receptors were obtained from a woman in her forties or fifties in good health and CMV-seropositive.

As concerns this clone: An end of the junction differs from the germline gene, which may be a read error. This chain uses TRBV7-9 with TRBJ2-7, with 8 bases aligning to TRBD2. Per germline, CDR1 SEHNR and CDR2 FQNEAQ (reference sequence). The CDR3 covers 13 residues. The CDR3 sequence is CASSLAQRGKRDF. CDR3 in DNA: TGTGCCAGCAGCTTAGCCCAGCGGGGGAAAAGGGACTTC. The variable domain in full, completed from reference TRBV7-9 and TRBJ2-7, reads DTGVSQNPRHKITKRGQNVTFRCDPISEHNRLYWYRQTLGQGPEFLTYFQNEAQLEKSRLLSDRFSAERPKGSFSTLEIQRTEQGDSAMYLCASSLAQRGKRDFGPGTRLTVT.

This clone came up once. The J gene is TRBJ2-7, the V gene TRBV10-2; weak D call: TRBD2 (5 bases). The CDR3 runs to 14 residues. Trimming removed 6 bases at V and 3 bases at J, with 15 bases between. Germline assignment: CDR1 WSHSY and CDR2 SAAADI. CDR3 DNA sequence: TGCGCCAGCAGAGAGACTATCGACGGCTACGAGCAGTACTTC. Amino acid sequence: CASRETIDGYEQYF.

The rearrangement uses TRBV11-3 and TRBJ2-7, with D perhaps TRBD2 (5 bases). This CDR3 contains 15 residues. V was trimmed by 5 bases and J by 7 bases, leaving 21 bases between them. The germline gives CDR1 SGHNT, CDR2 YENEEA. The CDR3 nucleotides are TGTGCCAGCAGCCCTCAGTCCGGGATCCCGAAGGAGCAGTACTTC. Protein: CASSPQSGIPKEQYF.

The rearrangement joins TRBV4-2 to TRBJ2-1, with TRBD2 identical over 7 bases. The germline CDR1 and CDR2 sequences are LGHNA and YNFKEQ. Germline trimming cut 1 base from V and 5 bases from J; bases unmatched to any gene: 5. This CDR3 comprises 15 residues. CDR3 in amino acids: CASSQASGLNNEQFF. CDR3 nucleotide sequence: TGTGCCAGCAGCCAAGCTAGCGGACTAAACAATGAGCAGTTCTTC.

V gene TRBV10-3 combines with J gene TRBJ2-7; 8 bases agree with TRBD1. Losses at the gene ends were 5 bases for V and 12 bases for J; bases not matched to a gene: 15. Germline CDR1 reads ENHRY; CDR2 reads SYGVKD. This CDR3 is 14 amino acids long. CDR3 in amino acids: CAISTGTGPKSLYF. The CDR3 bases are TGTGCCATCAGTACCGGGACAGGTCCTAAGTCTCTGTACTTC.

The J gene is TRBJ2-7, the V gene TRBV27; TRBD2 matches 13 bases. V gave up 5 bases and J gave up 4 bases; unmatched junction bases: 5. Germline V lookup: CDR1 MNHEY, CDR2 SMNVEV (reference sequence). The CDR3 covers 15 residues. As DNA, the CDR3 is TGTGCCAGCAGTCCATGGACTAGCGGGAGTTACGAGCAGTACTTC. Protein: CASSPWTSGSYEQYF.

The chain joins TRBV5-6 to TRBJ2-1; D not certain. This CDR3 has 15 amino acids. Germline lookup yields CDR1 SGHDT and CDR2 YYEEEE. V was clipped by 2 bases and J by 1 base, with 10 bases between them. In DNA, the CDR3 is TGTGCCAGCAGCTTACAGCTAACATCCTACAATGAGCAGTTCTTC. It encodes CASSLQLTSYNEQFF.

The chain uses TRBV6-4 and TRBJ2-3, with 7 bases fitting TRBD2. The V gene end was trimmed by 3 bases and the J gene end by 3 bases; junction bases not matched to a gene: 9. The CDR3 runs 16 residues. Germline V gene lookup returns CDR1 MRHNA and CDR2 SNTAGT. CDR3 sequence: CASSDSSGVRTDTQYF. The CDR3 DNA follows: TGTGCCAGCAGTGATTCCAGCGGGGTCCGGACAGATACGCAGTATTTT.

This chain connects TRBV5-1 to TRBJ1-2; D is ambiguous. CDR1 SGHRS and CDR2 YFSETQ come from the germline V gene. V lost 1 base to trimming and J lost 5 bases, with 18 bases between them. This CDR3 is built from 16 residues. The CDR3 region has the DNA TGCGCCAGCAGCTTGTCGTTCGGGGTGCAAGAGTATGGCTACACCTTC. Translating gives CASSLSFGVQEYGYTF.